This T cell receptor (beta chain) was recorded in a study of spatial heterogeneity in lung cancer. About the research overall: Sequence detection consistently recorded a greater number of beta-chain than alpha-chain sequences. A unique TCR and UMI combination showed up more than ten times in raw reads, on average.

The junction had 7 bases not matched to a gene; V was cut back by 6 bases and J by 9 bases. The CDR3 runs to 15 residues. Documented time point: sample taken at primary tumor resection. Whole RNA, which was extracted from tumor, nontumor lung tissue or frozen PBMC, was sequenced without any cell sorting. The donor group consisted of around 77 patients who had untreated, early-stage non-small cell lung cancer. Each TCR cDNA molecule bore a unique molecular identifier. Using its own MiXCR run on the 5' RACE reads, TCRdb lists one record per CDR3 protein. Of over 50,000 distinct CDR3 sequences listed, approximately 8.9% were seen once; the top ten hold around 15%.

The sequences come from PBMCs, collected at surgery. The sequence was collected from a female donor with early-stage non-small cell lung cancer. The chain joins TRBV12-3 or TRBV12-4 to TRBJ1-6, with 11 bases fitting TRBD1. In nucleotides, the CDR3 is TGTGCCAGCAGACCGGCGGGGACAGGGGGTTCACCCCTCCACTTT. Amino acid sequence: CASRPAGTGGSPLHF.